This T cell receptor (beta chain) is from a study of cytomegalovirus exposure and HLA in healthy donors. Study information: There were about 85 million unique TCRs (from HLA-typed donors) in an early data release.

Trimming pared 4 bases from V and 1 base from J, leaving 20 bases between. Germline V gene data show CDR1 as SGHVS and CDR2 as FNYEAQ. The CDR3 contains 18 residues. A note on this clone: Its specificity is unknown.

It was with 60 Vbeta and 13 Jbeta primers that the PCR ran. Profiled with immunoSEQ multiplex PCR; TCRdb holds only in-frame clones, not every one. The sample has over 95,000 clones; around three quarters are singletons. Whole-study results and caveats: Some TCR beta chains (about 170 of them) were listed as cytomegalovirus-associated. Later work showed greater clonal expansion in HLA-associated TCR beta chains than in equally common others.

V is TRBV7-6 and J is TRBJ1-5; D not resolved. The clonotype was recovered from a man aged 35-49 years in good health and CMV-seronegative. Source material: PBMCs. The CDR3 sequence is CASSSLADQYRSNQPQHF. As DNA, the CDR3 is TGTGCCAGCAGCTCACTCGCGGATCAGTACCGCAGCAATCAGCCCCAGCATTTT.